This is a list of T cell receptor beta chains from one sample in a study of graft-versus-host responses after intestinal transplantation. Antigen specificity for these receptors is unknown. Sequenced by immunoSEQ multiplex PCR; TCRdb stores in-frame clones only, minus some. Altogether about 110,000 clones are present, about nine tenths being singletons, with the ten largest covering approximately 0.76%. The specimen was unstimulated CD4+ T cells sorted from spleen or lymph node cells, collected before transplant. These TCRs come from a human donor who was the organ donor for an intestinal transplant. Both conserved end residues are part of each CDR3. Each record gives: V gene, J gene, CDR3 protein.

V: TRBV5-4
J: TRBJ2-5
CDR3: CASSLGGGLETQYF

V: TRBV6-1
J: TRBJ1-5
CDR3: CASSERGRQILQHF

V: TRBV5-5
J: TRBJ2-5
CDR3: CASSLDKETQYF

V: TRBV27
J: TRBJ1-6
CDR3: CASSLIRGRQPGGYNSPLHF

V: TRBV6-5
J: TRBJ2-7
CDR3: CASSYSRTPRTYEQYF

V: TRBV5-1
J: TRBJ2-3
CDR3: CASSSKTGTRIFDTQYF

V: TRBV30
J: TRBJ2-2
CDR3: CARGRENTGELFF

V: TRBV5-1
J: TRBJ1-5
CDR3: CASSYAGVGNQPQHF

V: TRBV19
J: TRBJ2-7
CDR3: CASRHSGTYEQYF

V: TRBV5-3
J: TRBJ2-1
CDR3: CARSPTLAGSYNEQFF

V: TRBV5-1
J: TRBJ2-3
CDR3: CASSLTSGRVDTQYF